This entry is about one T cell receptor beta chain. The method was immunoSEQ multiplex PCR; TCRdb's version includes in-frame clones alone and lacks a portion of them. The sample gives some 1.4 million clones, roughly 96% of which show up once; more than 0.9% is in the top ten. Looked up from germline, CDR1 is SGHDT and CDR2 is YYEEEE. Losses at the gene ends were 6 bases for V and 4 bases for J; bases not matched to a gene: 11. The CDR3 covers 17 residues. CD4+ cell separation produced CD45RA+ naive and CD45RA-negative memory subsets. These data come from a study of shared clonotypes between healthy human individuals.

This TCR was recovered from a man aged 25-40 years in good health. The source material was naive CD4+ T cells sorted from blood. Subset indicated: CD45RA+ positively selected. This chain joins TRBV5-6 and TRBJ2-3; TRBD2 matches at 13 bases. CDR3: CASKRTSGRRVADTQYF. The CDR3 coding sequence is TGTGCCAGCAAACGGACTAGCGGGAGACGGGTGGCAGATACGCAGTATTTT.